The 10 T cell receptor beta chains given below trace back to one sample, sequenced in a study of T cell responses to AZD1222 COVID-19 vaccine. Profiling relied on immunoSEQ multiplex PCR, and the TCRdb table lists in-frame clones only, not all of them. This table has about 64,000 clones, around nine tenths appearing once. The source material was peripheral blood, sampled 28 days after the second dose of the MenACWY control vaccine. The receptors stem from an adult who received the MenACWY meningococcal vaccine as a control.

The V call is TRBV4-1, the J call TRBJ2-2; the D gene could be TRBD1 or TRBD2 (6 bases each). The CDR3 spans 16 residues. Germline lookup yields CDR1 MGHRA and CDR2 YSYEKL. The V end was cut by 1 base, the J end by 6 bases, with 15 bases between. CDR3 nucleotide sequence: TGCGCCAGCAGCCAAGTTCAGAGGGGGGTTGCCGGGGAGCTGTTTTTT. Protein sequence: CASSQVQRGVAGELFF.

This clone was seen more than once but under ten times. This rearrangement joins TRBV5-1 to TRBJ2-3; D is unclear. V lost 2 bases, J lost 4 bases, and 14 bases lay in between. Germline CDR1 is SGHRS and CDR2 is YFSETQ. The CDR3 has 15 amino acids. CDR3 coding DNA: TGCGCCAGCAGCTTATCCTCTACACGCGCAGATACGCAGTATTTT. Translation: CASSLSSTRADTQYF. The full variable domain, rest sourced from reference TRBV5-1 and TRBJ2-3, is KAGVTQTPRYLIKTRGQQVTLSCSPISGHRSVSWYQQTPGQGLQFLFEYFSETQRNKGNFPGRFSGRQFSNSRSEMNVSTLELGDSALYLCASSLSSTRADTQYFGPGTRLTVL.

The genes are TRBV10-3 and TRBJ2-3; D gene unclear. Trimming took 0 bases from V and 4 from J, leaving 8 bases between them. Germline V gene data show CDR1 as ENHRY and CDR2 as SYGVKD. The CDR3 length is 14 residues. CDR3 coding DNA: TGTGCCATCAGTGAGTCGATCGGAGCAGATACGCAGTATTTT. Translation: CAISESIGADTQYF.

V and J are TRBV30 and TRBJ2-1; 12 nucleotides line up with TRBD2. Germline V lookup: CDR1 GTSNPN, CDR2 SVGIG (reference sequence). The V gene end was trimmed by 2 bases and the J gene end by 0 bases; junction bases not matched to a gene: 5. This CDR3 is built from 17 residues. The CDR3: CAWSPQTSGSSYNEQFF. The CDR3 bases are TGTGCCTGGAGTCCCCAGACTAGCGGGAGCTCCTACAATGAGCAGTTCTTC.

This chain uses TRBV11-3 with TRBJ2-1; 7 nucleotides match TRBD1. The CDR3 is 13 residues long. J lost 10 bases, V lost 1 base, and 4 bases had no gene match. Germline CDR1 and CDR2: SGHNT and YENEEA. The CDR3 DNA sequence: TGTGCCAGCAGCTTAGGGGTGACAGGGGAGCAGTTCTTC. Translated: CASSLGVTGEQFF.

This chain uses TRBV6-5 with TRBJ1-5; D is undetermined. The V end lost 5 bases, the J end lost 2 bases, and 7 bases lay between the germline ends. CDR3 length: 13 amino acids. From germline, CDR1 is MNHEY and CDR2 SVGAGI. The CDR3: CASSSGGNQPQHF. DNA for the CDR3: TGTGCCAGCAGTAGCGGGGGCAATCAGCCCCAGCATTTT.

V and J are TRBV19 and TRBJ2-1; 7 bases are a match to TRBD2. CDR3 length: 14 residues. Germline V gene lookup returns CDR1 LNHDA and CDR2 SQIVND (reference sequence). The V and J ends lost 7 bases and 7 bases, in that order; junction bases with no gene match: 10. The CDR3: CASTSLGGWNEQFF. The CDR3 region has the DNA TGTGCCAGTACTTCCCTGGGAGGGTGGAATGAGCAGTTCTTC. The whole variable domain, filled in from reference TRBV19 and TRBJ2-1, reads DGGITQSPKYLFRKEGQNVTLSCEQNLNHDAMYWYRQDPGQGLRLIYYSQIVNDFQKGDIAEGYSVSREKKESFPLTVTSAQKNPTAFYLCASTSLGGWNEQFFGPGTRLTVL.

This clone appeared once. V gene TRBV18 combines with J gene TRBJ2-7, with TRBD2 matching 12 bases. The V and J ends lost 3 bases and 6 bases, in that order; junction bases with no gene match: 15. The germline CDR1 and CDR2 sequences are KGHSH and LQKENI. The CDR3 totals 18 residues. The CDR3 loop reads CASSPKAGLAGMGPEQYF. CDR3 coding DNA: TGTGCCAGCTCACCGAAGGCCGGACTAGCGGGGATGGGGCCCGAGCAGTACTTC.

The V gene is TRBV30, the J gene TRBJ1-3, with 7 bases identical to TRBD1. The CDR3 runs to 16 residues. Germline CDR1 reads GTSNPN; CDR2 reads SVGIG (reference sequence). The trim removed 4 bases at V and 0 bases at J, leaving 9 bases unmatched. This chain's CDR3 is CAWNHRGRSSGNTIYF. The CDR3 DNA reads TGTGCCTGGAACCACAGGGGTAGGAGCTCTGGAAACACCATATATTTT.

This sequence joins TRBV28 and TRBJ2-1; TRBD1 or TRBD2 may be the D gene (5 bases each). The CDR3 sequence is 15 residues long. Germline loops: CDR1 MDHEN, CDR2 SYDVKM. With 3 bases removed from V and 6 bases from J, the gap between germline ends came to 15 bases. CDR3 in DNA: TGTGCCAGCAGTTTGGGGGACCTGGAGACCAATGAGCAGTTCTTC. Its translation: CASSLGDLETNEQFF.